The 20 T cell receptor beta chains in this list originate from one sample, sequenced in a study of T cells in Graves' hyperthyroidism and ophthalmopathy. TCR beta CDR3 sequences were amplified from RNA transcripts. The TCR CDR3 first-round RT-PCR relied on the HTBI primer set. From the multiplex PCR reads, TCRdb called clonotypes with MiXCR, one entry per CDR3 protein. The repertoire holds 690,000 or so distinct CDR3 sequences, with around a sixth as singletons. The sample consisted of blood. The receptors originated from a woman between 45 and 65 years old with Graves' hyperthyroidism that later progressed to Graves' ophthalmopathy.

This clonotype was seen only a few times. The genes are TRBV6-5 and TRBJ2-1, with D possibly being TRBD2 (6 bases). V was shortened by 0 bases and J by 0 bases, with 12 bases between the two germline ends. The V gene's germline CDR1 is MNHEY and CDR2 SVGAGI. CDR3 length equals 17 residues. CDR3 DNA sequence: TGTGCCAGCAGTTACTCGTTCGCGGGGAGCTCCTACAATGAGCAGTTCTTC. Protein: CASSYSFAGSSYNEQFF.

The rearrangement links TRBV20-1 to TRBJ1-2; 8 bases are a match to TRBD1. The CDR3 covers 15 residues. The V segment lost 1 base and the J segment 2 bases; nucleotides outside the gene matches: 6. Germline V gene data show CDR1 as DFQATT and CDR2 as SNEGSKA (reference sequence). In DNA form, the CDR3 reads TGCAGTGCTAGAGTTCGCGACAGGGGCAACTATGGCTACACCTTC. It encodes CSARVRDRGNYGYTF.

The chain is built from TRBV9 and TRBJ2-2, with D possibly being TRBD2 (6 bases). Trimming took 0 bases from V and 5 from J, leaving 17 bases between them. Germline V gene sequence: CDR1 SGDLS, CDR2 YYNGEE. The CDR3 covers 17 residues. In DNA form, the CDR3 reads TGTGCCAGCAGCGTAGGGGAGGAAGGCCGATTAACCGGGGAGCTGTTTTTT. Protein product: CASSVGEEGRLTGELFF.

This clonotype was recorded many times. The genes are TRBV3-1 and TRBJ1-1; D is possibly TRBD1 (5 bases). Germline loops: CDR1 LGHDT, CDR2 YNNKEL (reference sequence). The V and J ends lost 4 bases and 4 bases respectively, with 13 bases between them. The CDR3 extends over 14 amino acids. CDR3 loop: CASSRDFRSTEAFF. The CDR3 bases are TGTGCCAGCAGCCGGGACTTCAGGAGCACTGAAGCTTTCTTT.

This clonotype was counted many times. The chain uses TRBV2 and TRBJ2-1; D is uncertain. Germline values: CDR1 SNHLY, CDR2 FYNNEI. This CDR3 contains 15 residues. V was cut by 2 bases and J by 9 bases, with 17 bases left in between. The CDR3 bases are TGTGCCAGCAGTGAACTACAGAACTACAGTCTTGAGCAGTTCTTC. Translating gives CASSELQNYSLEQFF.

This clonotype was recorded at least ten times. The genes are TRBV20-1 and TRBJ1-1, with D perhaps TRBD1 (6 bases). CDR1 is DFQATT and CDR2 is SNEGSKA in the germline V gene (reference sequence). V was shortened by 3 bases and J by 7 bases, with 15 bases between the two germline ends. This CDR3 is 13 amino acids long. The CDR3 spells CSASGRGRFEAFF. The DNA for the CDR3 is TGCAGTGCTAGTGGAAGGGGGAGGTTTGAAGCTTTCTTT.

This clonotype was seen a few times. At one of its ends the junction is not consistent with the germline gene, which may arise from a read error. This chain joins TRBV5-1 and TRBJ2-3, with a tentative D call TRBD2 (6 bases). This CDR3 is 15 amino acids long. Germline V lookup: CDR1 SGHRS, CDR2 YFSETQ. In nucleotides, the CDR3 is TGCGCCAACAGCCGCGGGACCCCTAGCACAGATACGCAGTATTTT. Amino acids: CANSRGTPSTDTQYF.

Ten or more counts support this clonotype. This rearrangement joins TRBV6-1 to TRBJ2-5, with 9 bases that match TRBD1. The germline V gene encodes CDR1 MNHNS and CDR2 SASEGT. Trimming at V came to 5 bases and at J to 3 bases, leaving 10 bases not matched to a gene. The CDR3 has 16 amino acids. The CDR3 DNA is TGTGCCAGCAGTTCCCTAGGGACAGGGACTGAAGAGACCCAGTACTTC. It yields the protein CASSSLGTGTEETQYF.

This sequence joins TRBV7-9 and TRBJ2-3; TRBD1 is a possible D gene (6 bases). Germline V lookup: CDR1 SEHNR, CDR2 FQNEAQ (reference sequence). V gave up 5 bases and J gave up 3 bases, with 21 bases separating them. This CDR3 is built from 17 residues. For the CDR3, the DNA is TGTGCCAGCAGCCCAGGGGCAGGGGCGCGTTCGACAGATACGCAGTATTTT. It specifies CASSPGAGARSTDTQYF.

This clonotype has just a few counts. The chain uses TRBV15 and TRBJ1-1; 7 positions agree with TRBD1. CDR3 length: 15 amino acids. V lost 0 bases, J lost 6 bases, and 7 bases stayed unmatched. CDR1 and CDR2 from the germline V gene are LNHNV and YYDKDF (reference sequence). In DNA, the CDR3 is TGTGCCACCAGCAGAGATAGCACAGGGGCGTCTGAAGCTTTCTTT. Protein product: CATSRDSTGASEAFF.

This clonotype was observed at least ten times. The rearrangement links TRBV2 to TRBJ2-5, with D unclear. CDR3 size: 14 residues. Trimming removed 6 bases at V and 4 bases at J, with 15 bases between. Germline CDR1 is SNHLY and CDR2 is FYNNEI. For the CDR3, the DNA is TGTGCCAGCAGCGCGGAGCTGCTGGGAGAGACCCAGTACTTC. It specifies CASSAELLGETQYF.

This clonotype was counted at least ten times. CDR3 coding DNA: TGTGCCAGCAGTTTGGACTCCCGCCCCCCAGATACGCAGTATTTT. Amino acid sequence: CASSLDSRPPDTQYF. J is TRBJ2-3 and V is TRBV12-3 or TRBV12-4, with D possibly matching TRBD2 (5 bases). The CDR3 is made up of 15 amino acids. V lost 3 bases and J lost 4, with 14 bases in between.

This clonotype was counted many times. The rearrangement joins TRBV11-2 to TRBJ2-7; weak D call: TRBD2 (5 bases). Trimming stripped 1 base from V and 0 bases from J, with 10 bases between. CDR3 size: 15 residues. Germline V lookup: CDR1 SGHAT, CDR2 FQNNGV. The CDR3 coding sequence is TGTGCCAGCAGCTTAGGACGGGGTTACTCCTACGAGCAGTACTTC. This translates into CASSLGRGYSYEQYF.

This clonotype has more than one count but fewer than ten. CDR3 region: CASSDNSGGLYNEQFF. The CDR3 DNA sequence: TGTGCCAGCAGTGACAATAGCGGGGGCCTCTACAATGAGCAGTTCTTC. V is TRBV2 and J is TRBJ2-1; TRBD2 agrees at 9 bases. Germline V gene sequence: CDR1 SNHLY, CDR2 FYNNEI. Losses at the gene ends were 3 bases for V and 3 bases for J; bases not matched to a gene: 6. This CDR3 is built from 16 residues.

This clonotype was counted many times. This chain uses TRBV5-1 with TRBJ1-1, with 12 bases identical to TRBD1. The CDR3 runs to 16 residues. Trimming removed 4 bases from V and 4 bases from J; junction bases left unmatched: 8. Germline V gene lookup returns CDR1 SGHRS and CDR2 YFSETQ. The CDR3 region has the DNA TGCGCCAGCAGCCACCGGGACAGGGGGCTGAGCACTGAAGCTTTCTTT. Protein sequence: CASSHRDRGLSTEAFF.

With regard to this clonotype: This sequence may be a read error, since a much larger clone differs from it by one base. The rearrangement joins TRBV5-1 to TRBJ1-6; tentatively, D is TRBD1 (6 bases). Germline CDR1 is SGHRS and CDR2 is YFSETQ. The CDR3 loop spans 13 amino acids. This chain's CDR3 is CASSRGAGSPPHF. Written as DNA, the CDR3 is TGCGCCAGCAGCCGGGGGGCAGGTTCACCCCCCCACTTT.

This clonotype was seen repeatedly, ten times or more. The J gene is TRBJ1-3, the V gene TRBV4-1; D is uncertain. The length of the CDR3 is 13 residues. Trimming shortened V by 3 bases and J by 4 bases, and 7 bases separated the two germline ends. The germline V gene encodes CDR1 MGHRA and CDR2 YSYEKL. The CDR3: CASSQTGGNTIYF. For the CDR3, the DNA is TGCGCCAGCAGCCAGACGGGCGGAAACACCATATATTTT.

This clonotype was observed at least ten times. The chain has TRBV6-6 and TRBJ1-1; D is unclear. CDR1 is MNHNY, CDR2 SVGAGI, per germline (reference sequence). The CDR3 contains 14 residues. The V end lost 2 bases, the J end lost 3 bases, and 10 bases lay between the germline ends. Written as DNA, the CDR3 is TGTGCCAGCAGTTACACAGTAGTCGACACTGAAGCTTTCTTT. This sequence encodes CASSYTVVDTEAFF.

This clonotype was picked up a small number of times. This rearrangement joins TRBV27 to TRBJ2-2; 7 bases match TRBD1. The junction had 9 bases not matched to a gene; V was cut back by 4 bases and J by 4 bases. The CDR3 has 16 residues. Germline V gives CDR1 MNHEY, CDR2 SMNVEV (reference sequence). In nucleotides, the CDR3 is TGTGCCAGCAGTTACAGGACAGGCTCGGGCACCGGGGAGCTGTTTTTT. It translates to CASSYRTGSGTGELFF.

This clonotype was observed a few times. The chain is built from TRBV6-1 and TRBJ2-3, with D hard to call. Trimming took off 6 bases at V and 0 bases at J, with 16 bases between the two ends. From germline, CDR1 is MNHNS and CDR2 SASEGT. The CDR3 has 16 amino acids. CDR3 coding DNA: TGTGCCAGCAGCATAACACCTTACCTTAGCACAGATACGCAGTATTTT. Translation: CASSITPYLSTDTQYF.